Sequencing of this TCR beta chain was carried out in a study of T cell repertoires in cytomegalovirus infection. In the case of this clonotype: The antigen remains undetermined.

The CDR3 has 15 amino acids. The germline V gene has CDR1 SGHVS and CDR2 FNYEAQ. V shed 4 bases and J 3 bases; nucleotides not matched to a gene: 5. Using its own MiXCR run on the reads, TCRdb lists one record per CDR3 protein. This sample yields 110,000 or so distinct CDR3 sequences, of which about 30% are seen a single time; about 81% belongs to the top ten. Study-level results: Across the ex vivo response, the dominant clonotypes were HLA-C-restricted CMV-specific TCR beta clonotypes. Summed frequency of public TCR beta families distinguished CMV carriers with the relevant HLA.

The chain combines TRBV7-6 with TRBJ2-2, with TRBD1 matching 7 bases. The receptor was derived from a human donor in good health (CMV status not recorded). Some clones in this sample may be carry-over from other donors' samples. The source was CD8+ T cells from cultured PBMCs, collected from culture after CMV antigen stimulation. CDR3 residues: CASSSGQDYTGELFF. Written as DNA, the CDR3 is TGTGCCAGCAGCTCCGGACAGGATTACACCGGGGAGCTGTTTTTT.